A selection of T cell receptor beta chains follows, all from one sample in a study of CD8+ T cells in alopecia areata. Generated by immunoSEQ multiplex PCR, the TCRdb table keeps only in-frame clones and is missing some. This sample has some 180,000 clones; 63% occur once, and the top ten carry roughly 1.7%. The specimen was CD4+ T cells sorted from blood, collected at week 0. All receptors derive from a human donor with alopecia areata. The conserved cysteine and the conserved F or W are not part of the CDR3 here. The order of the fields is V gene, J gene, CDR3 protein.

V: TRBV19; J: TRBJ1-3; CDR3: AGRGNPEDTIY
V: TRBV30; J: TRBJ1-2; CDR3: AWSVQANYGYT
V: TRBV29-1; J: TRBJ1-1; CDR3: SVGGTESSAF
V: TRBV2; J: TRBJ2-3; CDR3: ASSVRDTRTDTQY
V: TRBV7-8; J: TRBJ1-1; CDR3: ASSPLTAEAF
V: TRBV9; J: TRBJ1-1; CDR3: ASSPRTGSSRAF
V: TRBV19; J: TRBJ1-1; CDR3: ASSIVGTLNTEAF
V: TRBV29-1; J: TRBJ2-7; CDR3: SVEFATDSYEQY
V: TRBV4-1; J: TRBJ2-3; CDR3: ASRRGTDTQY
V: TRBV30; J: TRBJ1-5; CDR3: AWSMTGGAGNQPQH
V: TRBV6-1; J: TRBJ2-1; CDR3: ASSASSGSEQF
V: TRBV7-7; J: TRBJ2-5; CDR3: ASSLRDHQETQY
V: TRBV29-1; J: TRBJ2-2; CDR3: SVEVAGSNTGELF
V: TRBV15; J: TRBJ2-5; CDR3: ATSGYPAETQY
V: TRBV29-1; J: TRBJ1-4; CDR3: SVSAAGTNEKLF
V: TRBV4-3; J: TRBJ1-1; CDR3: ASSQEGQGEGTEAF
V: TRBV4-3; J: TRBJ2-7; CDR3: ASSPRVTYEQY
V: TRBV19; J: TRBJ1-2; CDR3: ASSIGQPLRGYT
V: TRBV18; J: TRBJ1-2; CDR3: ASSTPGTNYYGYT
V: TRBV10-2; J: TRBJ1-2; CDR3: ASSEPTGGGYT
V: TRBV6-1; J: TRBJ2-3; CDR3: ASSEAWGTDTQY
V: TRBV7-8; J: TRBJ1-1; CDR3: ASSVGQGVNTEAF
V: TRBV29-1; J: TRBJ2-3; CDR3: SVGPRGQGTTDTQY
V: TRBV5-6; J: TRBJ2-2; CDR3: ASSLYPPNTGELF
V: TRBV4-3; J: TRBJ2-6; CDR3: ASSPTLRANVLT
V: TRBV7-3; J: TRBJ2-3; CDR3: ASSEAGGTDTQY
V: TRBV30; J: TRBJ1-1; CDR3: AWSLSRTEAF
V: TRBV6-5; J: TRBJ1-1; CDR3: ASSRDRGNTEAF
V: TRBV4-3; J: TRBJ2-3; CDR3: ASSQDLLYTDTQY
V: TRBV4-3; J: TRBJ2-3; CDR3: ASRQTSGYTDTQY
V: TRBV4-3; J: TRBJ1-2; CDR3: ASSPHEDIVSYGYT
V: TRBV30; J: TRBJ1-1; CDR3: AHDGMDTEAF
V: TRBV29-1; J: TRBJ1-1; CDR3: SAGTGDTEAF
V: TRBV5-1; J: TRBJ2-3; CDR3: ASSSGRGTDTQY
V: TRBV29-1; J: TRBJ1-5; CDR3: SVGESFSSNQPQH
V: TRBV5-6; J: TRBJ1-1; CDR3: ASSFDSNTEAF
V: TRBV7-6; J: TRBJ2-2; CDR3: ASTSLDTGELF
V: TRBV30; J: TRBJ2-1; CDR3: AWIGNYNEQF